These T cell receptor beta chains were read from a single sample in a study of T cell changes during pregnancy in multiple sclerosis. Some clones are missing from TCRdb's copy, which holds only in-frame ones; the method was immunoSEQ multiplex PCR. The table lists around 62,000 clones, roughly 87% of them singletons. Sequences were derived from peripheral blood, sampled in the first trimester of pregnancy. The receptor set was obtained from a female donor with multiple sclerosis, enrolled in a pregnancy study. CDR3s include the opening cysteine and the closing phenylalanine or tryptophan. The order of the fields is J gene, clone size, CDR3 length, V gene, D gene, CDR3 DNA, CDR3 protein. The D gene is left open where the match is weak. A clone size is listed for some rows: how often the clone was seen (once, few, many), or a class if it is expanded.

J gene: TRBJ2-7; clone size: -; CDR3 length: 16; V gene: TRBV7-9; D gene: -; CDR3 DNA: TGTGCCAGCAGCTTAGTAGGGTCAGGGGGGACCTACGAGCAGTACTTC; CDR3 protein: CASSLVGSGGTYEQYF
J gene: TRBJ1-5; clone size: -; CDR3 length: 13; V gene: TRBV7-3; D gene: -; CDR3 DNA: TGTGCCAGCAGCCGCGGCGTCGAGCAGCCCCAGCATTTT; CDR3 protein: CASSRGVEQPQHF
J gene: TRBJ2-7; clone size: -; CDR3 length: 15; V gene: TRBV28; D gene: -; CDR3 DNA: TGTGCCAGCAGCAGCTCCGGGATATCTTCCTACGAGCAGTACTTC; CDR3 protein: CASSSSGISSYEQYF
J gene: TRBJ1-1; clone size: -; CDR3 length: 14; V gene: TRBV27; D gene: -; CDR3 DNA: TGTGCCAGCAGTTTCTTACAAACGAACACTGAAGCTTTCTTT; CDR3 protein: CASSFLQTNTEAFF
J gene: TRBJ2-3; clone size: -; CDR3 length: 12; V gene: TRBV5-1; D gene: -; CDR3 DNA: TGCGCCAGCAGTAGTAGCACAGATACGCAGTATTTT; CDR3 protein: CASSSSTDTQYF
J gene: TRBJ2-4; clone size: once; CDR3 length: 13; V gene: TRBV6-1; D gene: TRBD2; CDR3 DNA: TGTGCCAGCACTGGGGAGGGCAAAAACATTCAGTACTTC; CDR3 protein: CASTGEGKNIQYF
J gene: TRBJ1-1; clone size: -; CDR3 length: 16; V gene: TRBV11-3; D gene: -; CDR3 DNA: TGTGCCAGCAGCTTAGATCAGGGAGGGATGAACACTGAAGCTTTCTTT; CDR3 protein: CASSLDQGGMNTEAFF
J gene: TRBJ2-7; clone size: -; CDR3 length: 15; V gene: TRBV25-1; D gene: -; CDR3 DNA: TGTGCCAGCAGTGATCCCAGTGAAGGAGCCTACGAGCAGTACTTC; CDR3 protein: CASSDPSEGAYEQYF
J gene: TRBJ2-7; clone size: -; CDR3 length: 15; V gene: TRBV19; D gene: TRBD1; CDR3 DNA: TGTGCCAGTAGTATCACCGGGACAGGAGCCTACGAGCAGTACTTC; CDR3 protein: CASSITGTGAYEQYF
J gene: TRBJ1-2; clone size: -; CDR3 length: 12; V gene: TRBV5-4; D gene: TRBD1; CDR3 DNA: TGTGCCAGCAGCCGGGACAGCTATGGCTACACCTTC; CDR3 protein: CASSRDSYGYTF
J gene: TRBJ2-2; clone size: few; CDR3 length: 16; V gene: TRBV6-1; D gene: -; CDR3 DNA: TGTGCCAGCACCGAAGCCCCAGGACAGTACACCGGGGAGCTGTTTTTT; CDR3 protein: CASTEAPGQYTGELFF
J gene: TRBJ2-1; clone size: -; CDR3 length: 17; V gene: TRBV27; D gene: -; CDR3 DNA: TGTGCCAGCAGTTTAAGCTTGGTGGGGAGGCTAGGGAATGAGCAGTTCTTC; CDR3 protein: CASSLSLVGRLGNEQFF
J gene: TRBJ2-7; clone size: -; CDR3 length: 13; V gene: TRBV19; D gene: -; CDR3 DNA: TGTGCCAGTAGTTACTCCGGCGGCTACGAGCAGTACTTC; CDR3 protein: CASSYSGGYEQYF
J gene: TRBJ1-3; clone size: -; CDR3 length: 18; V gene: TRBV7-3; D gene: -; CDR3 DNA: TGTGCCAGCAGCTTAACGGGCCCCGGACAGCGCTCTGGAAACACCATATATTTT; CDR3 protein: CASSLTGPGQRSGNTIYF
J gene: TRBJ1-5; clone size: -; CDR3 length: 14; V gene: TRBV4-3; D gene: -; CDR3 DNA: TGCGCCAGCAGCCAAGAGCCCAGTAATCAGCCCCAGCATTTT; CDR3 protein: CASSQEPSNQPQHF
J gene: TRBJ1-3; clone size: -; CDR3 length: 16; V gene: TRBV6-1; D gene: TRBD1; CDR3 DNA: TGTGCCAGCAGTGAGGGACAGGGGATCTCTGGAAACACCATATATTTT; CDR3 protein: CASSEGQGISGNTIYF
J gene: TRBJ2-2; clone size: -; CDR3 length: 15; V gene: TRBV9; D gene: -; CDR3 DNA: TGTGCCAGCAGCGTAGGAGGGCTAGGCACCGGGGAGCTGTTTTTT; CDR3 protein: CASSVGGLGTGELFF
J gene: TRBJ2-7; clone size: many; CDR3 length: 18; V gene: TRBV13; D gene: TRBD2; CDR3 DNA: TGTGCCAGCAGCTCCGGCCTAGCGGGAGGGCCCTATGCATACGAGCAGTACTTC; CDR3 protein: CASSSGLAGGPYAYEQYF
J gene: TRBJ1-4; clone size: -; CDR3 length: 14; V gene: TRBV7-9; D gene: -; CDR3 DNA: TGTGCCAGCAGCCGCGTTCAGGGTGGAGAAAAACTGTTTTTT; CDR3 protein: CASSRVQGGEKLFF
J gene: TRBJ2-5; clone size: -; CDR3 length: 14; V gene: TRBV19; D gene: TRBD1; CDR3 DNA: TGTGCCAGTAGTGGGTCAGGGGGCCAAGAGACCCAGTACTTC; CDR3 protein: CASSGSGGQETQYF
J gene: TRBJ2-6; clone size: -; CDR3 length: 17; V gene: TRBV11-1; D gene: TRBD2; CDR3 DNA: TGTGCCAGCAGCTTAATGCGGGGGGGCTCTGGGGCCAACGTCCTGACTTTC; CDR3 protein: CASSLMRGGSGANVLTF
J gene: TRBJ2-2; clone size: -; CDR3 length: 16; V gene: TRBV7-2; D gene: TRBD2; CDR3 DNA: TGTGCCAGCAGCCGACTAGCGGGAGGGCTCACCGGGGAGCTGTTTTTT; CDR3 protein: CASSRLAGGLTGELFF
J gene: TRBJ2-1; clone size: many; CDR3 length: 12; V gene: TRBV29-1; D gene: -; CDR3 DNA: TGCAGCGTTGAACAGGCAGACAATGAGCAGTTCTTC; CDR3 protein: CSVEQADNEQFF
J gene: TRBJ2-2; clone size: -; CDR3 length: 14; V gene: TRBV5-8; D gene: TRBD1; CDR3 DNA: TGTGCCAGCAGCCCACAGGGGGTTGCCGGGGAGCTGTTTTTT; CDR3 protein: CASSPQGVAGELFF
J gene: TRBJ1-2; clone size: -; CDR3 length: 12; V gene: TRBV2; D gene: TRBD1; CDR3 DNA: TGTGCCAGCAGTGACAGGGGGAATGGCTACACCTTC; CDR3 protein: CASSDRGNGYTF
J gene: TRBJ1-1; clone size: -; CDR3 length: 13; V gene: TRBV18; D gene: -; CDR3 DNA: TGTGCCAGCTCGGCAGGGCGGAACACTGAAGCTTTCTTT; CDR3 protein: CASSAGRNTEAFF
J gene: TRBJ2-1; clone size: -; CDR3 length: 14; V gene: TRBV2; D gene: -; CDR3 DNA: TGTGCCAGCGCTCTGGGTAGCTTGAGCAATGAGCAGTTCTTC; CDR3 protein: CASALGSLSNEQFF
J gene: TRBJ2-2; clone size: -; CDR3 length: 16; V gene: TRBV10-3; D gene: -; CDR3 DNA: TGTGCCATCAGCGGAGGGGACTCCCGAGGCACCGGGGAGCTGTTTTTT; CDR3 protein: CAISGGDSRGTGELFF
J gene: TRBJ2-5; clone size: once; CDR3 length: 15; V gene: TRBV27; D gene: TRBD2; CDR3 DNA: TGTGCCAGCAGTTTACTAGCGGGGCTTCAAGAGACCCAGTACTTC; CDR3 protein: CASSLLAGLQETQYF
J gene: TRBJ2-3; clone size: once; CDR3 length: 15; V gene: TRBV7-2; D gene: -; CDR3 DNA: TGTGCCAGCAGCTTAGGGACACCCCGCACAGATACGCAGTATTTT; CDR3 protein: CASSLGTPRTDTQYF
J gene: TRBJ2-3; clone size: once; CDR3 length: 14; V gene: TRBV25-1; D gene: TRBD1; CDR3 DNA: TGTGCCAGCAGTGGGGACAGGGTCCAGGATACGCAGTATTTT; CDR3 protein: CASSGDRVQDTQYF
J gene: TRBJ1-5; clone size: -; CDR3 length: 11; V gene: TRBV30; D gene: -; CDR3 DNA: TGTGCCTGGGGACTAGGACAGCCCCAGCATTTT; CDR3 protein: CAWGLGQPQHF
J gene: TRBJ1-1; clone size: -; CDR3 length: 15; V gene: TRBV6-5; D gene: -; CDR3 DNA: TGTGCCAGCAGTTACAGTCCGGTCATGAACACTGAAGCTTTCTTT; CDR3 protein: CASSYSPVMNTEAFF
J gene: TRBJ2-3; clone size: -; CDR3 length: 13; V gene: TRBV30; D gene: TRBD2; CDR3 DNA: TGTGCCTGGTCTCAGCGGGAGGGCCTTAGTCAGTATTTT; CDR3 protein: CAWSQREGLSQYF
J gene: TRBJ1-5; clone size: -; CDR3 length: 13; V gene: TRBV4-3; D gene: -; CDR3 DNA: TGCGCCAGCAGCCAAGATCTCAATCAGCCCCAGCATTTT; CDR3 protein: CASSQDLNQPQHF
J gene: TRBJ2-7; clone size: -; CDR3 length: 14; V gene: TRBV5-1; D gene: TRBD1; CDR3 DNA: TGCGCCAGCAGCCCCGGACAGGGGGAGGACGAGCAGTACTTC; CDR3 protein: CASSPGQGEDEQYF
J gene: TRBJ1-1; clone size: -; CDR3 length: 14; V gene: TRBV18; D gene: -; CDR3 DNA: TGTGCCAGCCTCTTTGGGGGCCTTTACACTGAAGCTTTCTTT; CDR3 protein: CASLFGGLYTEAFF
J gene: TRBJ2-7; clone size: -; CDR3 length: 16; V gene: TRBV10-3; D gene: TRBD1; CDR3 DNA: TGTGCCATCAGCCGACAGGGGGTGGCCCCGCTGGACGAGCAGTACTTC; CDR3 protein: CAISRQGVAPLDEQYF
J gene: TRBJ2-7; clone size: -; CDR3 length: 12; V gene: TRBV30; D gene: -; CDR3 DNA: TGTGCCTGGGCCAGGGCAACCTACGAGCAGTACTTC; CDR3 protein: CAWARATYEQYF
J gene: TRBJ2-7; clone size: -; CDR3 length: 12; V gene: TRBV11-2; D gene: -; CDR3 DNA: TGTGCCAGCAGCTTGAACAGGGACGAGCAGTACTTC; CDR3 protein: CASSLNRDEQYF
J gene: TRBJ2-5; clone size: -; CDR3 length: 14; V gene: TRBV5-1; D gene: TRBD1; CDR3 DNA: TGCGCCAGCAGCTCGCGCCAGGGGGAAGAGACCCAGTACTTC; CDR3 protein: CASSSRQGEETQYF
J gene: TRBJ2-5; clone size: -; CDR3 length: 15; V gene: TRBV11-3; D gene: TRBD1; CDR3 DNA: TGTGCCAGCAGCCTAGGGACAGGGGAAGGAGAGACCCAGTACTTC; CDR3 protein: CASSLGTGEGETQYF
J gene: TRBJ1-3; clone size: -; CDR3 length: 16; V gene: TRBV11-2; D gene: -; CDR3 DNA: TGTGCCAGCAGCTTAGATCCGTTTGTCTCTGGAAACACCATATATTTT; CDR3 protein: CASSLDPFVSGNTIYF
J gene: TRBJ2-3; clone size: -; CDR3 length: 13; V gene: TRBV4-3; D gene: -; CDR3 DNA: TGCGCCAGCAGCCAAGTTGGAGCAGATACGCAGTATTTT; CDR3 protein: CASSQVGADTQYF
J gene: TRBJ2-5; clone size: -; CDR3 length: 15; V gene: TRBV10-3; D gene: TRBD2; CDR3 DNA: TGTGCCATCAGTGAGGGGAACGCGGGGGAAAAGACCCAGTACTTC; CDR3 protein: CAISEGNAGEKTQYF
J gene: TRBJ2-1; clone size: -; CDR3 length: 14; V gene: TRBV6-4; D gene: TRBD2; CDR3 DNA: TGTGCCAGCAGTGTCTTAGCGGGAGGTCACGAGCAGTTCTTC; CDR3 protein: CASSVLAGGHEQFF
J gene: TRBJ1-3; clone size: -; CDR3 length: 15; V gene: TRBV7-9; D gene: -; CDR3 DNA: TGTGCCAGCAGCTTAGGGAACAGGGTTGGAAACACCATATATTTT; CDR3 protein: CASSLGNRVGNTIYF
J gene: TRBJ1-2; clone size: -; CDR3 length: 15; V gene: TRBV4-3; D gene: -; CDR3 DNA: TGCGCCAGCAGCCAAGAACCAGGGGTTGGCTATGGCTACACCTTC; CDR3 protein: CASSQEPGVGYGYTF
J gene: TRBJ2-6; clone size: -; CDR3 length: 15; V gene: TRBV11-2; D gene: -; CDR3 DNA: TGTGCCAGCAGCCCAACAACCTCTGGGGCCAACGTCCTGACTTTC; CDR3 protein: CASSPTTSGANVLTF